This T cell receptor beta chain was captured by sequencing in a study of blood T cells in healthy people across ages. Findings and limits, study-wide: The recorded TCR beta diversity per million T cells decreased in a roughly linear manner with age.

Healthy Caucasian individuals from Russia aged roughly 6 to 100 served as donors. The sample, about 9.7 milliliters of peripheral blood, was drawn from each donor. PCR was performed a second time for about 6 to 12 cycles using a sample-barcoded 5' primer and a J-beta primer mix. Carrying 12 random nucleotides, a template-switch adaptor labeled each individual cDNA molecule. MiXCR was run by TCRdb on the 5' RACE reads, yielding one entry per CDR3 protein. The sample yields about 1 million distinct CDR3 sequences, roughly 45% seen once. As to this clonotype: Its matching antigen is unknown.

This receptor was taken from a woman in her fifties or sixties in good health. The sample consisted of blood.

CDR3 region: CASSLGGRKEQYF. Written as DNA, the CDR3 is TGCGCCAGCAGCCTCGGGGGACGGAAGGAGCAGTACTTC. This chain connects TRBV4-1 to TRBJ2-7, with D tentatively TRBD2 (6 bases). The CDR3 is made up of 13 amino acids. The V gene lost 4 bases and the J gene lost 7 bases, with 14 bases spanning the gap. Germline CDR1 is MGHRA and CDR2 is YSYEKL.